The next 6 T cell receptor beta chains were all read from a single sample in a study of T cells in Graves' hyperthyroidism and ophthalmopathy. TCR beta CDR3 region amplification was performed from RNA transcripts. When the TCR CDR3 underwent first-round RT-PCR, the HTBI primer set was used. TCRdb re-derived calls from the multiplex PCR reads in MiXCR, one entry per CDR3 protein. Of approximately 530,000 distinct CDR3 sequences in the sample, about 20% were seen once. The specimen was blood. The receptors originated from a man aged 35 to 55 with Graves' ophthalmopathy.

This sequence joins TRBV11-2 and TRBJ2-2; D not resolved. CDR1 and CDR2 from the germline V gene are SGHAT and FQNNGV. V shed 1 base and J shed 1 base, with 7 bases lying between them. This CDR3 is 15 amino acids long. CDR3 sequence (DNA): TGTGCCAGCAGCTTAGTTCTGGGGAACACCGGGGAGCTGTTTTTT. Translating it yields CASSLVLGNTGELFF.

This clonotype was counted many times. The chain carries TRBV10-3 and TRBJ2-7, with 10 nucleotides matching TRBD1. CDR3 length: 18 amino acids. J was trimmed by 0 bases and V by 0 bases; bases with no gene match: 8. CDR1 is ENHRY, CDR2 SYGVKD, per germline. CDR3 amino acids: CAISESGTGVALSYEQYF. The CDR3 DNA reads TGTGCCATCAGTGAGTCTGGGACAGGGGTTGCTCTCTCCTACGAGCAGTACTTC.

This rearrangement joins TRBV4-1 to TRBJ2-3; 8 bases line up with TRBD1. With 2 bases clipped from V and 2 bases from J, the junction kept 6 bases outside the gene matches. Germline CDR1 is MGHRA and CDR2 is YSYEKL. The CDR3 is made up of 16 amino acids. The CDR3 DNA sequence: TGCGCCAGCAGCCAACCTGGGACAGGATACACAGATACGCAGTATTTT. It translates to CASSQPGTGYTDTQYF.

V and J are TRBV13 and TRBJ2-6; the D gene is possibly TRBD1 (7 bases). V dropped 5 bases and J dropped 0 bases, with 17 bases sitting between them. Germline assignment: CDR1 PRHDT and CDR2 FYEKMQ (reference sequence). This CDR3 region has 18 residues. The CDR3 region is CASSPQGGGSSGANVLTF. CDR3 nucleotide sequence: TGTGCCAGCAGCCCCCAGGGGGGAGGTAGCTCTGGGGCCAACGTCCTGACTTTC.

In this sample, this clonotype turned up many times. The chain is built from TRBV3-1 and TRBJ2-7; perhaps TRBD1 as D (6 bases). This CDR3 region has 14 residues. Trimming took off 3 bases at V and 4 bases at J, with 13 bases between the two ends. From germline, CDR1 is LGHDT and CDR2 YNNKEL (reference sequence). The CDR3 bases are TGTGCCAGCAGCCATGGCAGGGGAGCATACGAGCAGTACTTC. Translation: CASSHGRGAYEQYF.

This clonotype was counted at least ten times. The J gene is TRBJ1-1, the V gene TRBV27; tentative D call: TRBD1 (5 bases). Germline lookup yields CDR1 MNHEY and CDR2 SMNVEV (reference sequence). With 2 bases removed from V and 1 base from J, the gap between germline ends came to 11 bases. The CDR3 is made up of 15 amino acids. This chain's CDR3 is CASSLQGTWNTEAFF. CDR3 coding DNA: TGTGCCAGCAGTTTACAGGGAACTTGGAACACTGAAGCTTTCTTT.